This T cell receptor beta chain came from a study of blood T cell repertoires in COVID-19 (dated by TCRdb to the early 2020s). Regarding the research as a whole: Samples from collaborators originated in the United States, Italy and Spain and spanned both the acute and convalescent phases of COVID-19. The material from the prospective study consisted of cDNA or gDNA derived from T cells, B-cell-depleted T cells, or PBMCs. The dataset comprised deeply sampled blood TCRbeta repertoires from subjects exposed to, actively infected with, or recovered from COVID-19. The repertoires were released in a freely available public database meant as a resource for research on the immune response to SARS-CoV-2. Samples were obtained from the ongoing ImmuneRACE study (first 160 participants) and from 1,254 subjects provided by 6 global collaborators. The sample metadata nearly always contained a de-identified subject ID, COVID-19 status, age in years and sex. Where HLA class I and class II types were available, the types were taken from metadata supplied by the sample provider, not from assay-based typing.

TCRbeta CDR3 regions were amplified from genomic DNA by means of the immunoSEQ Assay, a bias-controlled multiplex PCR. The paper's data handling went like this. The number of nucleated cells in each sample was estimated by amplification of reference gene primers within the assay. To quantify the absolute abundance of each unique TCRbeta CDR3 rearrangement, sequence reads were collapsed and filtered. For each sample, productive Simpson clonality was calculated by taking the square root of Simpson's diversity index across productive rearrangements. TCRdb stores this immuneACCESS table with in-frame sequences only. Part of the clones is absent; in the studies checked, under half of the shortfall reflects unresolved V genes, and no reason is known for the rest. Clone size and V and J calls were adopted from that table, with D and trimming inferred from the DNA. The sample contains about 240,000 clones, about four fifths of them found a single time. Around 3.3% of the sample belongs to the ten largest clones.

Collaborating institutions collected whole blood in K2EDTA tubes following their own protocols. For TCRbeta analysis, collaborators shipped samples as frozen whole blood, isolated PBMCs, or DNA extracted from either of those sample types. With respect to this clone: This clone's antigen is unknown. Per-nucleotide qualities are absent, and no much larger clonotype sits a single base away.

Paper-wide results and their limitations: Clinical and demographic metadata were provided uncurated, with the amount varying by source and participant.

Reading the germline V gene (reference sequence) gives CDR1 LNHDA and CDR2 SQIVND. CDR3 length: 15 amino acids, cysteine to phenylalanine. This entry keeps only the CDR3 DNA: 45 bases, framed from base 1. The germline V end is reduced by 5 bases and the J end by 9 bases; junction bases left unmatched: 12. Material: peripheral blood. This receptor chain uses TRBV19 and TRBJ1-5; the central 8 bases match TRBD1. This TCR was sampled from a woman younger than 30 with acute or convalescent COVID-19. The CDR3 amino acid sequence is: CASSSQDRALLPQHF. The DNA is TGTGCCAGTAGTTCCCAGGACAGGGCCTTACTGCCCCAGCATTTT. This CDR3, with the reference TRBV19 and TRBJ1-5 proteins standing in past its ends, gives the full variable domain DGGITQSPKYLFRKEGQNVTLSCEQNLNHDAMYWYRQDPGQGLRLIYYSQIVNDFQKGDIAEGYSVSREKKESFPLTVTSAQKNPTAFYLCASSSQDRALLPQHFGDGTRLSIL.